This T cell receptor beta chain was identified in a study of cytomegalovirus exposure and HLA in healthy donors. Points on this clone: What it binds is unknown.

CDR3 size: 16 residues. Trimming removed 3 bases from V and 7 bases from J; junction bases left unmatched: 9. Germline CDR1 LGHNA, CDR2 YNFKEQ. Primers: 60 Vbeta forward and 13 Jbeta reverse. Generated by immunoSEQ multiplex PCR, the TCRdb table keeps only in-frame clones and is missing some. The table shows some 150,000 clones, with 77% occurring only once. General study findings and limits: In a later analysis, a genetic analysis reported fewer productive-TCR N-insertions in an Asian-associated ancestry cluster than the cohort average.

The origin of this receptor is a woman between 40 and 50 years old in good health and CMV-seronegative. The sample comprised PBMCs. This chain uses TRBV4-2 with TRBJ2-2; 9 positions agree with TRBD1. CDR3 DNA: TGTGCCAGCAGCCACGTAGGACAGGGGAATGGCGGGGAGCTGTTTTTT. This sequence encodes CASSHVGQGNGGELFF.